The 24 T cell receptor beta chains reported below all come from one sample, sequenced in a study of blood T cell repertoires in COVID-19. Clones were sequenced by immunoSEQ multiplex PCR, and TCRdb holds only the in-frame ones, with some missing. The sample records more than 85,000 clones, roughly 75% being singletons. Sequenced material: peripheral blood. These receptors came from a human donor in a cohort sampled during active or convalescent COVID-19.

The rearrangement uses TRBV12-5 and TRBJ2-1, with no clear D. V was pared by 4 bases and J by 9 bases, with 4 bases between. The germline CDR1 and CDR2 sequences are LGHNT and FRNRAP. CDR3 size: 10 residues. The CDR3 DNA sequence: TGTGCTAGTGGTTCAGTTGAGCAGTTCTTC. Protein product: CASGSVEQFF.

The chain links TRBV5-5 to TRBJ2-1; 7 bases map to TRBD2. Germline V gene sequence: CDR1 SGHKS, CDR2 YYEKEE (reference sequence). Unmatched junction bases numbered 15, after V lost 0 bases and J lost 9 bases. The CDR3 consists of 17 residues. The CDR3 region is CASSLVLGLAGVFEQFF. The CDR3 DNA is TGTGCCAGCAGCTTGGTTCTTGGGCTGGCGGGAGTTTTTGAGCAGTTCTTC.

This chain links TRBV5-1 with TRBJ2-1; 9 nucleotides agree with TRBD2. Germline V CDR1 and CDR2: SGHRS, YFSETQ. Germline trimming cut 4 bases from V and 2 bases from J; bases unmatched to any gene: 10. CDR3 length equals 17 residues. This chain's CDR3 is CASSVFSGSEPYNEQFF. CDR3 bases: TGCGCCAGCAGCGTCTTTAGCGGGAGTGAACCCTACAATGAGCAGTTCTTC.

The rearrangement joins TRBV24-1 to TRBJ2-1; 12 bases are a match to TRBD2. Trimming cost V 7 bases and J 7 bases; bases outside gene matches: 1. CDR3 size: 13 residues. Germline-derived CDR1 and CDR2 are KGHDR and SFDVKD. CDR3 nucleotides: TGTGCCACCAGGACTAGCGGGAGTAATGAGCAGTTCTTC. This codes for CATRTSGSNEQFF.

The gene calls are TRBV29-1 and TRBJ1-2, with D uncertain. Deletions cut 6 bases from V and 2 bases from J, with 25 bases between. The germline V gene encodes CDR1 SQVTM and CDR2 ANQGSEA. This CDR3 has 17 amino acids. CDR3 amino acids: CSVLFGFGSDKNYGYTF. CDR3 nucleotides: TGCAGCGTGCTGTTTGGTTTTGGTTCAGACAAGAACTATGGCTACACCTTC.

The rearrangement links TRBV19 to TRBJ1-2, with TRBD1 matching 7 bases. The CDR3 runs to 14 residues. The ends lost 3 bases at V and 5 bases at J; junction bases unmatched: 6. Germline values: CDR1 LNHDA, CDR2 SQIVND (reference sequence). In DNA form, the CDR3 reads TGTGCCAGTAGTATCTCGAGGGGGCAGTATGGCTACACCTTC. Translating gives CASSISRGQYGYTF.

J is TRBJ1-3 and V is TRBV6-4; D perhaps matches TRBD1 (5 bases). The germline V and J ends were trimmed by 7 bases and 0 bases, with 19 bases remaining between them. The CDR3 runs 17 residues. Germline assignment: CDR1 MRHNA and CDR2 SNTAGT. CDR3 residues: CASTRPTGGNSGNTIYF. The CDR3 DNA sequence: TGTGCCAGCACCCGACCCACCGGGGGGAACTCTGGAAACACCATATATTTT.

The rearrangement joins TRBV19 to TRBJ2-1; D remains unclear. V dropped 1 base and J dropped 7 bases, with 11 bases sitting between them. The V gene's germline CDR1 is LNHDA and CDR2 SQIVND (reference sequence). This CDR3 is 14 amino acids long. The CDR3 DNA reads as TGTGCCAGTAGTATAGCAGGCCGGCGTAATGAGCAGTTCTTC. It is translated as CASSIAGRRNEQFF.

In this sample, this clone turned up once. The chain recombines TRBV5-1 with TRBJ2-5; 8 bases fit TRBD2. The length of the CDR3 is 16 residues. J was trimmed by 2 bases and V by 4 bases; bases with no gene match: 10. From germline, CDR1 is SGHRS and CDR2 YFSETQ. Here the CDR3 reads CASSRRVGTRQETQYF. The CDR3 region has the DNA TGCGCCAGCAGCCGCCGGGTCGGGACTAGACAAGAGACCCAGTACTTC.

The chain carries TRBV18 and TRBJ1-2; D is unresolved. The CDR3 spans 12 residues. V lost 4 bases to trimming and J lost 5 bases, with 8 bases between them. Looked up from germline, CDR1 is KGHSH and CDR2 is LQKENI. The CDR3 bases are TGTGCCAGCTCACACGGAGATTATGGCTACACCTTC. This gives the protein CASSHGDYGYTF.

This chain uses TRBV10-3 with TRBJ2-1; 10 positions match TRBD2. The germline V gene has CDR1 ENHRY and CDR2 SYGVKD. CDR3 length: 14 residues. J gave up 5 bases and V 7 bases, and 5 bases lay outside the gene matches. The CDR3 reads CAIKASGSHNEQFF. For the CDR3, the DNA is TGTGCCATCAAGGCTAGCGGGAGCCACAATGAGCAGTTCTTC.

This clone has just a few counts. The rearrangement joins TRBV19 to TRBJ1-5; D unresolved. The CDR3 totals 13 residues. V was pared by 1 base and J by 7 bases, with 8 bases between. Germline V gene lookup returns CDR1 LNHDA and CDR2 SQIVND (reference sequence). CDR3 amino acids: CASSIGGEQPQHF. As DNA, the CDR3 is TGTGCCAGTAGTATAGGGGGAGAACAGCCCCAGCATTTT.

The rearrangement joins TRBV24-1 to TRBJ2-4, with a possible D match to TRBD1 (5 bases). The germline V gene has CDR1 KGHDR and CDR2 SFDVKD. CDR3 length: 15 amino acids. V was pared by 2 bases and J by 2 bases, with 9 bases between. The CDR3 DNA sequence: TGTGCCACCAGTGATTCCAGGGCCCCCAAAAACATTCAGTACTTC. Its protein is CATSDSRAPKNIQYF.

The V and J genes are TRBV27 and TRBJ1-1; D possibly corresponds to TRBD1 (5 bases). The germline V and J ends were trimmed by 7 bases and 0 bases, with 15 bases remaining between them. Germline V gene lookup returns CDR1 MNHEY and CDR2 SMNVEV (reference sequence). CDR3 size: 15 residues. This CDR3 reads CASTPRTTMNTEAFF. The CDR3 DNA follows: TGTGCCAGCACCCCCCGGACAACCATGAACACTGAAGCTTTCTTT.

This chain links TRBV6-5 with TRBJ1-2; D not resolved. Trimming cost V 5 bases and J 0 bases, with 7 bases left between them. Germline CDR1 and CDR2: MNHEY and SVGAGI. The CDR3 extends over 13 amino acids. The CDR3: CASSKTTNYGYTF. As DNA, the CDR3 is TGTGCCAGCAGTAAGACAACTAACTATGGCTACACCTTC.

This sequence joins TRBV5-1 and TRBJ1-4; D uncertain. V was shortened by 4 bases and J by 3 bases, with 10 bases between the two germline ends. The CDR3 extends over 14 amino acids. CDR1 and CDR2 (germline): SGHRS, YFSETQ. The CDR3 nucleotides read TGCGCCAGCAGCCCCGGGAGTTCTAATGAAAAACTGTTTTTT. Translation: CASSPGSSNEKLFF.

The chain is built from TRBV6-2 or TRBV6-3 and TRBJ2-3, with 10 nucleotides matching TRBD2. Trimming at V came to 2 bases and at J to 2 bases, leaving 7 bases not matched to a gene. CDR3 size: 17 residues. CDR1 is MNHEY and CDR2 is SVGEGT in the germline V gene. CDR3 DNA: TGTGCCAGCAGTTACCGACTAGCGGGCTTACCCACAGATACGCAGTATTTT. Translating it yields CASSYRLAGLPTDTQYF.

This chain connects TRBV5-6 to TRBJ2-2, with 8 bases fitting TRBD1. The length of the CDR3 is 15 residues. After removal of 3 bases from V and 6 bases from J, the junction contained 7 bases not matched to a gene. The V gene's germline CDR1 is SGHDT and CDR2 YYEEEE. CDR3 protein: CASSSGQGRAGELFF. CDR3 nucleotides: TGTGCCAGCAGCTCTGGACAGGGTAGGGCCGGGGAGCTGTTTTTT.

V and J are TRBV9 and TRBJ2-3; D not resolved. V lost 6 bases and J 0 bases, leaving 23 bases between the germline ends. Germline CDR1 reads SGDLS; CDR2 reads YYNGEE. CDR3 size: 18 residues. CDR3 protein: CASTPTHGAYPSTDTQYF. The CDR3 region has the DNA TGTGCCAGCACCCCAACGCACGGAGCCTATCCTAGCACAGATACGCAGTATTTT.

This chain joins TRBV15 and TRBJ2-7, with D unclear. The germline V and J ends were trimmed by 4 bases and 1 base, with 8 bases remaining between them. The CDR3 totals 13 residues. Germline-derived CDR1 and CDR2 are LNHNV and YYDKDF (reference sequence). CDR3 nucleotides: TGTGCCACCAGCAAAAGTCTATCCTACGAGCAGTACTTC. Its translation is CATSKSLSYEQYF.

The chain carries TRBV5-1 and TRBJ2-7; 7 bases map to TRBD2. Germline CDR1 reads SGHRS; CDR2 reads YFSETQ. This CDR3 has 16 amino acids. Unmatched junction bases numbered 16, after V lost 4 bases and J lost 6 bases. CDR3 region: CASSAKPSGAGSEQYF. The CDR3 nucleotides read TGCGCCAGCAGCGCTAAACCTAGCGGAGCAGGGAGCGAGCAGTACTTC.

This chain uses TRBV6-5 with TRBJ2-2, with D maybe TRBD1 (6 bases). Germline V CDR1 and CDR2: MNHEY, SVGAGI. The CDR3 runs to 14 residues. Trimming removed 6 bases from V and 3 bases from J, with 11 bases in between. This CDR3 reads CASSTGWDTGELFF. The CDR3 DNA reads as TGTGCCAGCAGCACAGGGTGGGACACCGGGGAGCTGTTTTTT.

The sample holds a few counts of this clone. The chain employs TRBV29-1 and TRBJ1-1; 9 bases agree with TRBD1. The CDR3 runs to 13 residues. The germline gives CDR1 SQVTM, CDR2 ANQGSEA. The V segment lost 7 bases and the J segment 3 bases; nucleotides outside the gene matches: 6. The CDR3 nucleotides read TGCAGCGCCACAGGGGGCAGGCACACTGAAGCTTTCTTT. This sequence encodes CSATGGRHTEAFF.

V gene TRBV12-3 or TRBV12-4 combines with J gene TRBJ2-3; D gene uncertain. Deletions cut 7 bases from V and 7 bases from J, with 9 bases between. The CDR3 runs to 11 residues. The CDR3 sequence: CASTFGYTQYF. The CDR3 DNA sequence: TGTGCCAGCACCTTCGGGTATACGCAGTATTTT.